This TCR beta chain emerged from a study of cytomegalovirus exposure and HLA in healthy donors. General study results and limits: HLA-A and HLA-B allele assignments for most subjects were reportedly predicted accurately using TCR beta sequences.

PCR used 60 Vbeta primers and 13 Jbeta primers. Data came from immunoSEQ multiplex PCR; TCRdb stores just in-frame clones and leaves some out. Altogether about 98,000 clones are present, over 70% being singletons, with the ten largest covering over 9.5%. Comments on this clone: Its antigen remains unknown.

Trimming cost V 6 bases and J 5 bases; bases outside gene matches: 7. This CDR3 is 14 amino acids long. Germline-derived CDR1 and CDR2 are MNHNS and SASEGT. Source material: PBMCs. This chain links TRBV6-1 with TRBJ2-1, with 7 nucleotides matching TRBD1. This TCR was sampled from a man aged 18 to 29 in good health and CMV-seropositive. The CDR3 sequence is CASSRDRKHNEQFF. The DNA for the CDR3 is TGTGCCAGCAGCCGGGACAGAAAACACAATGAGCAGTTCTTC.